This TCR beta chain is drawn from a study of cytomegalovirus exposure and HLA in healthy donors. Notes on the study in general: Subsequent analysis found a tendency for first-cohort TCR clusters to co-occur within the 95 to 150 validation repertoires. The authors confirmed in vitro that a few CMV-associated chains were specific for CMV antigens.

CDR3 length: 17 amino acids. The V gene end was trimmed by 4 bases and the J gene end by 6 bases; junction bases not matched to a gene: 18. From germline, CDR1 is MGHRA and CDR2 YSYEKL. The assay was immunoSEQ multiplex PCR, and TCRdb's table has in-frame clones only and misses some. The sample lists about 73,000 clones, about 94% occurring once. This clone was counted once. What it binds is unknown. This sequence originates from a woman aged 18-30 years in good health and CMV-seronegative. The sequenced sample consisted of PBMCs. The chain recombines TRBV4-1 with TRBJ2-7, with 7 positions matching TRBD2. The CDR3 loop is CASSPRVGAGSHSEQYF. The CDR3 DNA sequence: TGCGCCAGCAGCCCCAGGGTGGGAGCGGGATCCCACTCCGAGCAGTACTTC.